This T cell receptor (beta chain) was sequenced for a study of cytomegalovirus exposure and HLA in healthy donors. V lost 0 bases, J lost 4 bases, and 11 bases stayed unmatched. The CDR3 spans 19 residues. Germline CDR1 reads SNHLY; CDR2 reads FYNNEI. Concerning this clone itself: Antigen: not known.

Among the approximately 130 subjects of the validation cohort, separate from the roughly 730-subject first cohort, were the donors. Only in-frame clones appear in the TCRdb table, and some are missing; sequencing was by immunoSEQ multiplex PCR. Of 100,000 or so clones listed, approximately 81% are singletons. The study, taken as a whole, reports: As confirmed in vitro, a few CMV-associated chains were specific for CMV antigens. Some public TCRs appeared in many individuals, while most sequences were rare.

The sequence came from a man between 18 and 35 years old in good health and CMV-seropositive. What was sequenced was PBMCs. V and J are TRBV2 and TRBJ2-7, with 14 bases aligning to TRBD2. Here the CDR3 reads CASSEATSGRAFRLYEQYF. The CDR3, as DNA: TGTGCCAGCAGTGAAGCGACTAGCGGGAGGGCCTTTAGGCTATACGAGCAGTACTTC.